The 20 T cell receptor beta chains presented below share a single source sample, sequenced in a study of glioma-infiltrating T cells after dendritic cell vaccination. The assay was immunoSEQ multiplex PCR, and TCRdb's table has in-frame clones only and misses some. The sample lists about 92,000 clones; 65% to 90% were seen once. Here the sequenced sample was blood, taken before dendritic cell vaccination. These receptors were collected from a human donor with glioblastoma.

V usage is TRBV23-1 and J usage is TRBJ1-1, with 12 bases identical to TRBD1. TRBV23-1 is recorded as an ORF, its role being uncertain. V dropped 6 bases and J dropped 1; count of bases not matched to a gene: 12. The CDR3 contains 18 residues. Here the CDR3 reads CASRHTHRDRGQNTEAFF. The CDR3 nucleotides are TGCGCCAGCAGGCACACCCACCGGGACAGGGGGCAGAACACTGAAGCTTTCTTT.

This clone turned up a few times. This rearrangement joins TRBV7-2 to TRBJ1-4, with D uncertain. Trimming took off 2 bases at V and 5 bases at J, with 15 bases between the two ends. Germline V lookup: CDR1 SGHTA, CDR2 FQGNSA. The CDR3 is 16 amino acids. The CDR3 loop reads CASSLYLGRLNEKLFF. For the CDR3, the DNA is TGTGCCAGCAGCTTATACCTGGGCAGGTTAAATGAAAAACTGTTTTTT.

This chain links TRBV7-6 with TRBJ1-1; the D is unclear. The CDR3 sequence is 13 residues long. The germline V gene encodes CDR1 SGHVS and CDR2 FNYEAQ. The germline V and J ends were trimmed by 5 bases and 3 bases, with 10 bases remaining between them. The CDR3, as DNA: TGTGCCAGCAGCCCAGAATTGGACACTGAAGCTTTCTTT. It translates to CASSPELDTEAFF.

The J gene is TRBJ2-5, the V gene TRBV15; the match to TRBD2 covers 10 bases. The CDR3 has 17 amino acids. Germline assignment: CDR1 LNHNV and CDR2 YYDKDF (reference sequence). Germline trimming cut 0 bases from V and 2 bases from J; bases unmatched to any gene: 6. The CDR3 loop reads CATSRDLSSGGQETQYF. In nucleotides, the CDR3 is TGTGCCACCAGCAGAGATTTATCTAGCGGGGGACAAGAGACCCAGTACTTC.

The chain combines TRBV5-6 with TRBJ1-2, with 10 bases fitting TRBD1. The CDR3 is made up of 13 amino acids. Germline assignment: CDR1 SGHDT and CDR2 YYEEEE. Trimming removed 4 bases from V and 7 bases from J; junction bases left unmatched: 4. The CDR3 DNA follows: TGTGCCAGCAGCACCGACAGGGGGCTTGGCTACACCTTC. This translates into CASSTDRGLGYTF.

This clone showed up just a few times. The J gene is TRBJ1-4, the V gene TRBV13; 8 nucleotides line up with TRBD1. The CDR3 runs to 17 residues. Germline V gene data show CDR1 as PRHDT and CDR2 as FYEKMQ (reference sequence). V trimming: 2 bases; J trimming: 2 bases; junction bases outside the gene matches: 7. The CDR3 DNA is TGTGCCAGCAGCTTATGGACAGGGCGGGGTACTAATGAAAAACTGTTTTTT. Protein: CASSLWTGRGTNEKLFF.

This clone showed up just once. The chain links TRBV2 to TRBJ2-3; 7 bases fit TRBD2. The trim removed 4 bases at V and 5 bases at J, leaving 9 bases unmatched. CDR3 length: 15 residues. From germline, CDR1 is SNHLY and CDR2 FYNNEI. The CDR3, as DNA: TGTGCCAGCAGTGCGGCTAGCGGCTTGGGAGATACGCAGTATTTT. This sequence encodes CASSAASGLGDTQYF.

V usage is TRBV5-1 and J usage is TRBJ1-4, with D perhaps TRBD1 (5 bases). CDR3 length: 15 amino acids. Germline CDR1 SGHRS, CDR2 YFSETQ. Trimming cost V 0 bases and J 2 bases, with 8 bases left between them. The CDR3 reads CASSLAGDTNEKLFF. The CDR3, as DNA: TGCGCCAGCAGCTTGGCGGGGGACACTAATGAAAAACTGTTTTTT.

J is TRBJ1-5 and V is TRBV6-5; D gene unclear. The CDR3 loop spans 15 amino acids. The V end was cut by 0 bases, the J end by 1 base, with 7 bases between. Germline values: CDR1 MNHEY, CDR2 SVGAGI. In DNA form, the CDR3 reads TGTGCCAGCAGTTACTCCGCCGGGAGCAATCAGCCCCAGCATTTT. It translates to CASSYSAGSNQPQHF.

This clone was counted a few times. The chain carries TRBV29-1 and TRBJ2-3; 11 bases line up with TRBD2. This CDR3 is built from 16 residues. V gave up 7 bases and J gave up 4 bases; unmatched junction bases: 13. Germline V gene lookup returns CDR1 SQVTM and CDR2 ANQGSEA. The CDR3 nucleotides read TGCAGCGCCAAGGCCGGGACTAGCGGTAAATCAGATACGCAGTATTTT. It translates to CSAKAGTSGKSDTQYF.

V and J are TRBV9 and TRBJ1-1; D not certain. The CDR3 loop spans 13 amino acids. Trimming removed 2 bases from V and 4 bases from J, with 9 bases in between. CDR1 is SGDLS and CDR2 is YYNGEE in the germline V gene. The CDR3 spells CASSVTDSTEAFF. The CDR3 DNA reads TGTGCCAGCAGCGTTACGGACTCCACTGAAGCTTTCTTT.

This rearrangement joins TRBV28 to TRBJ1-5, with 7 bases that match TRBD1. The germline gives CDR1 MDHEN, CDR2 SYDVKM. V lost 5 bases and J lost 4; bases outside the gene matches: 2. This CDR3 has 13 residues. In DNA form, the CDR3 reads TGTGCCAGCAGTCCGGGACAGAATCAGCCCCAGCATTTT. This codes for CASSPGQNQPQHF.

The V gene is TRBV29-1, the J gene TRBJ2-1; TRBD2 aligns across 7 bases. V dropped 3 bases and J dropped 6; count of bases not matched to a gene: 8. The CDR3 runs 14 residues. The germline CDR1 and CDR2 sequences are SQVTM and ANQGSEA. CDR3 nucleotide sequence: TGCAGCGTTGACTCTGCGGGAGTAGGCAATGAGCAGTTCTTC. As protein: CSVDSAGVGNEQFF.

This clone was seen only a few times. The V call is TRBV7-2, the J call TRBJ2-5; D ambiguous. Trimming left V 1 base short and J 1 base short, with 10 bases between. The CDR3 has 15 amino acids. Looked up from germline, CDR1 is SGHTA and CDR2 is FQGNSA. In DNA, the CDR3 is TGTGCCAGCAGCTTAGTGTACAGATCCCAAGAGACCCAGTACTTC. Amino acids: CASSLVYRSQETQYF.

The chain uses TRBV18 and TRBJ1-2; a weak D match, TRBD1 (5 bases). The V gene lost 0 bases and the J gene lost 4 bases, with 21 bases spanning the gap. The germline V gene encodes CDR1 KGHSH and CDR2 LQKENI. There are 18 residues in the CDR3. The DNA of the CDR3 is TGTGCCAGCTCACCACCGTTTTCAGGGATCGAACTGAGCTATGGCTACACCTTC. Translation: CASSPPFSGIELSYGYTF.

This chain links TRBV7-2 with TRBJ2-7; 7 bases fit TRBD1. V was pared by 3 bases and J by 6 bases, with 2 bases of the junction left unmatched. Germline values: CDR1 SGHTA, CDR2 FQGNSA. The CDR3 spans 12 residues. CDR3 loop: CASSLTGSEQYF. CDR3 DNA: TGTGCCAGCAGCTTGACAGGGAGCGAGCAGTACTTC. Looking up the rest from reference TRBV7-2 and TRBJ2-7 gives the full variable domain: GAGVSQSPSNKVTEKGKDVELRCDPISGHTALYWYRQSLGQGLEFLIYFQGNSAPDKSGLPSDRFSAERTGGSVSTLTIQRTQQEDSAVYLCASSLTGSEQYFGPGTRLTVT.

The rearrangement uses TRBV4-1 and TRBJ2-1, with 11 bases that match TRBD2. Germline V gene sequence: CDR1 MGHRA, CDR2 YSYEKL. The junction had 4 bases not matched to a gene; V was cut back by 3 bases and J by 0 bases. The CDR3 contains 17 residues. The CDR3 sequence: CASSQTSGESSYNEQFF. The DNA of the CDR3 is TGCGCCAGCAGCCAGACTAGCGGGGAGAGCTCCTACAATGAGCAGTTCTTC.

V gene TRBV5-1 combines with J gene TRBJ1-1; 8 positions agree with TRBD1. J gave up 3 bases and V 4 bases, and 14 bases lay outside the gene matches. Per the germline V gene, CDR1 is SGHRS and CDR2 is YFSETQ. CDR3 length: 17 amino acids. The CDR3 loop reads CASSRNPGGLGDTEAFF. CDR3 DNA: TGCGCCAGCAGCCGAAACCCAGGGGGCCTTGGGGACACTGAAGCTTTCTTT.

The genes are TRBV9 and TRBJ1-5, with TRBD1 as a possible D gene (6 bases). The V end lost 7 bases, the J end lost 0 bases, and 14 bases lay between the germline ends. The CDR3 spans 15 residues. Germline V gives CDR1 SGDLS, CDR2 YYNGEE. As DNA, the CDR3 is TGTGCCAGCTCTCCGGGACACAATAGCAATCAGCCCCAGCATTTT. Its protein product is CASSPGHNSNQPQHF. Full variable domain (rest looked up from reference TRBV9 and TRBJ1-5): DSGVTQTPKHLITATGQRVTLRCSPRSGDLSVYWYQQSLDQGLQFLIQYYNGEERAKGNILERFSAQQFPDLHSELNLSSLELGDSALYFCASSPGHNSNQPQHFGDGTRLSIL.

CDR3 amino acids: CASSYMGGGQPQHF. CDR3 in DNA: TGTGCCAGCAGTTACATGGGGGGAGGTCAGCCCCAGCATTTT. J is TRBJ1-5 and V is TRBV6-6; a weak D match, TRBD1 (5 bases). V lost 2 bases and J lost 6, with 11 bases in between. Germline CDR1 MNHNY, CDR2 SVGAGI (reference sequence). The CDR3 totals 14 residues.